The 20 T cell receptor beta chains below were found in one sample sequenced in a study of tumor-infiltrating lymphocytes in glioblastoma multiforme. Three nested ARM-PCR rounds with V-beta and C-beta primers built TCRB libraries. TCRdb reanalysed the multiplex PCR reads using MiXCR and keeps one entry per CDR3 protein. The table shows almost 15,000 distinct CDR3 sequences, with 70% to 75% occurring only once. The sequencing sample was made of brain tumor tissue. The receptors originated from a male donor with glioblastoma.

A single count supports this clonotype. At one end, the junction sequence differs from germline, possibly due to a read error. This sequence joins TRBV20-1 and TRBJ2-1; 10 bases align to TRBD2. CDR3 size: 16 residues. CDR1 DFQATT and CDR2 SNEGSKA come from the germline V gene (reference sequence). This chain's CDR3 is CSASRPGLAWLNEQFF. For the CDR3, the DNA is TGCAGTGCTAGTCGACCGGGACTAGCGTGGCTGAATGAACAGTTCTTC.

This clonotype was detected only a few times. The chain recombines TRBV29-1 with TRBJ1-2, with 11 positions matching TRBD1. The CDR3 is made up of 13 amino acids. Per germline, CDR1 SQVTM and CDR2 ANQGSEA. V lost 6 bases, J lost 4 bases, and 4 bases stayed unmatched. The CDR3 here is CSVWTGGAYGYTF. The CDR3 DNA reads as TGCAGCGTCTGGACAGGGGGCGCCTATGGCTACACCTTC.

CDR3 DNA sequence: TGCAGTGCTACTGGGACAGGGGTCTACAATGAGCAGTTCTTC. It codes for CSATGTGVYNEQFF. The chain links TRBV20-1 to TRBJ2-1; 10 bases are a match to TRBD1. The CDR3 consists of 14 residues. The V gene end was trimmed by 4 bases and the J gene end by 3 bases; junction bases not matched to a gene: 3. Germline lookup yields CDR1 DFQATT and CDR2 SNEGSKA (reference sequence).

Comments on this clonotype: One junction end disagrees with the germline gene, perhaps due to a read error. This sequence joins TRBV12-3 or TRBV12-4 and TRBJ2-5; 9 bases fit TRBD2. CDR3 length: 14 residues. The CDR3 loop reads CASGLAGGVGTQYF. CDR3 sequence (DNA): TGTGCCAGCGGTTTGGCGGGAGGGGTTGGGACCCAGTACTTC.

A note on this clonotype: Lacking the conserved final phenylalanine or tryptophan, this CDR3 likely reflects a read error. V gene TRBV12-3 or TRBV12-4 combines with J gene TRBJ2-3; D not certain. V lost 3 bases and J lost 4, with 14 bases in between. CDR3 length: 15 amino acids. CDR3 DNA sequence: TGTGCCAGCAGTTTGTACGATCCCAATGCAGATACGCAGTATTCT. The encoded protein is CASSLYDPNADTQYS.

As to this clonotype: A much larger clonotype is one base distant, so this may be a read error. The J gene is TRBJ2-7, the V gene TRBV10-2, with 13 nucleotides matching TRBD2. This CDR3 comprises 17 residues. V lost 6 bases and J lost 2; bases outside the gene matches: 10. Germline V CDR1 and CDR2: WSHSY, SAAADI. This CDR3 reads CASSKLAGGPAPYEQYF. The CDR3 bases are TGCGCCAGCAGCAAACTAGCGGGAGGGCCAGCCCCCTACGAGCAGTACTTC.

The chain couples TRBV20-1 to TRBJ1-5; a possible D gene is TRBD1 (5 bases). The V gene's germline CDR1 is DFQATT and CDR2 SNEGSKA (reference sequence). The germline V and J ends were trimmed by 5 bases and 3 bases, with 11 bases remaining between them. The length of the CDR3 is 13 residues. CDR3 sequence: CSAPVRVNQPQHF. The DNA of the CDR3 is TGCAGTGCTCCGGTCAGGGTCAATCAGCCCCAGCATTTT.

Notes on this clonotype: The junction differs from germline at one of its ends, possibly a read error. The genes are TRBV29-1 and TRBJ1-6; tentatively, D is TRBD1 (5 bases). Looked up from germline, CDR1 is SQVTM and CDR2 is ANQGSEA. The CDR3 has 13 amino acids. CDR3 region: CSVARDGESPLYF. As DNA, the CDR3 is TGCAGCGTTGCCAGGGACGGAGAATCACCCCTCTACTTC.

Concerning this clonotype: The CDR3 carries no conserved terminal phenylalanine or tryptophan, so it likely arises from a read error. V usage is TRBV11-2 and J usage is TRBJ2-2, with TRBD2 matching 9 bases. Germline loops: CDR1 SGHAT, CDR2 FQNNGV. This CDR3 comprises 16 residues. The CDR3 sequence is CASSFQRGAGTGGLFL. The CDR3, as DNA: TGTGCCAGCAGCTTCCAGCGGGGGGCGGGTACCGGGGGGCTGTTTCTT.

This clonotype was detected many times. The genes are TRBV11-2 and TRBJ1-1; 8 nucleotides agree with TRBD1. Germline V gene sequence: CDR1 SGHAT, CDR2 FQNNGV. The V and J ends lost 1 base and 10 bases, in that order; junction bases with no gene match: 2. The CDR3 is made up of 12 amino acids. The CDR3 nucleotides read TGTGCCAGCAGCTTAGTACAGGGGGTAGCTTTCTTT. Its protein product is CASSLVQGVAFF. Together with reference TRBV11-2 and TRBJ1-1, the CDR3 gives the full variable domain: EAGVAQSPRYKIIEKRQSVAFWCNPISGHATLYWYQQILGQGPKLLIQFQNNGVVDDSQLPKDRFSAERLKGVDSTLKIQPAKLEDSAVYLCASSLVQGVAFFGQGTRLTVV.

The rearrangement joins TRBV29-1 to TRBJ2-1; TRBD2 aligns across 9 bases. The junction had 5 bases not matched to a gene; V was cut back by 1 base and J by 1 base. CDR1 and CDR2 from the germline V gene are SQVTM and ANQGSEA. The CDR3 has 16 residues. The CDR3 here is CSVEGIAGESYNEQFF. Here the CDR3 DNA reads TGCAGCGTTGAAGGAATAGCGGGAGAATCCTACAATGAGCAGTTCTTC.

The genes are TRBV11-2 and TRBJ1-2, with a possible D match to TRBD1 (5 bases). Between the trimmed V and J ends, which lost 5 bases and 5 bases, there was a span of 15 bases. The CDR3 is 14 amino acids. CDR1 and CDR2 from the germline V gene are SGHAT and FQNNGV. DNA of the CDR3: TGTGCCAGCAGCCCGGGACCGCTCGCTTATGGCTACACCTTC. Protein product: CASSPGPLAYGYTF.

The table lists this clonotype with a few counts. The rearrangement links TRBV6-1 to TRBJ2-7, with 7 bases lining up with TRBD1. The CDR3 runs to 15 residues. Germline V CDR1 and CDR2: MNHNS, SASEGT. With 2 bases clipped from V and 0 bases from J, the junction kept 4 bases outside the gene matches. The CDR3 reads CASSEMAGGSYEQYF. The DNA for the CDR3 is TGTGCCAGCAGTGAAATGGCAGGGGGCTCCTACGAGCAGTACTTC.

The chain employs TRBV5-6 and TRBJ2-1; D unresolved. There are 15 residues in the CDR3. Trimming stripped 0 bases from V and 6 bases from J, with 13 bases between. CDR1 is SGHDT and CDR2 is YYEEEE in the germline V gene. The DNA of the CDR3 is TGTGCCAGCAGCTTGGACGAAAACTACGCCAATGAGCAGTTCTTC. Translated: CASSLDENYANEQFF. Looking up the rest from reference TRBV5-6 and TRBJ2-1 gives the full variable domain: DAGVTQSPTHLIKTRGQQVTLRCSPKSGHDTVSWYQQALGQGPQFIFQYYEEEERQRGNFPDRFSGHQFPNYSSELNVNALLLGDSALYLCASSLDENYANEQFFGPGTRLTVL.

This clonotype showed up many times. This chain uses TRBV4-3 with TRBJ2-7, with D perhaps matching TRBD1 (6 bases). CDR1 and CDR2 (germline): LGHNA, YSLEER. The CDR3 contains 13 residues. The germline V and J ends were trimmed by 2 bases and 7 bases, with 12 bases remaining between them. Here the CDR3 reads CASSQRTGREQYF. The CDR3 nucleotides read TGCGCCAGCAGCCAAAGAACAGGGCGAGAGCAGTACTTC.

In its sample, this clonotype was seen once. The J gene is TRBJ2-1, the V gene TRBV29-1; D not resolved. This CDR3 contains 11 residues. In germline, CDR1 is SQVTM, CDR2 ANQGSEA. With 6 bases removed from V and 7 bases from J, the gap between germline ends came to 10 bases. Here the CDR3 reads CSVLFVNEQFF. DNA for the CDR3: TGCAGCGTCCTCTTCGTGAATGAGCAGTTCTTC.

On this clonotype itself: This clone may be a read error of a much larger clone one base away. CDR3 DNA sequence: TGTGCCAGCAGACTGCCGGGCAGGTTTTATGGCTACACCTTC. Amino acids: CASRLPGRFYGYTF. V and J are TRBV5-8 and TRBJ1-2; no reliable D call. The CDR3 totals 14 residues. Trimming cost V 5 bases and J 5 bases, with 16 bases left between them. CDR1 and CDR2 (germline): SGHTS, YDEGEE.

The sample holds one count of this clonotype. At one end, the junction sequence differs from germline, possibly due to a read error. The CDR3 sequence: CTSRHGLASYEQYF. The CDR3 region has the DNA TGTACCAGCAGACATGGTCTAGCCTCCTACGAGCAGTACTTC. The chain carries TRBV6-1 and TRBJ2-7, with D possibly matching TRBD2 (5 bases). This CDR3 has 14 amino acids. CDR1 is MNHNS, CDR2 SASEGT, per germline.

The genes are TRBV6-2 or TRBV6-3 and TRBJ2-7; D is perhaps TRBD1 or TRBD2 (5 bases each). CDR3 length: 15 residues. Germline V gene sequence: CDR1 MNHEY, CDR2 SVGEGT. The ends were cut back, 6 bases at V and 1 base at J, with 16 bases in the middle. Here the CDR3 reads CASSQTGTDSYEQYF. In nucleotides, the CDR3 is TGTGCCAGCAGCCAGACCGGGACGGATTCCTACGAGCAGTACTTC.

Comments on this clonotype: A junction end diverges from the germline sequence, so it may reflect a read error. The chain couples TRBV5-5 to TRBJ2-5, with D possibly called TRBD1 or TRBD2 (6 bases each). CDR1 is SGHKS, CDR2 YYEKEE, per germline (reference sequence). CDR3 length equals 12 residues. CDR3 residues: CANSLGGKTQYF. For the CDR3, the DNA is TGTGCCAACAGCTTGGGGGGCAAGACCCAGTATTTC.